Shown below are 8 T cell receptor beta chains from a single sample sequenced in a study of shared clonotypes between healthy human individuals. Data came from immunoSEQ multiplex PCR; TCRdb stores just in-frame clones and leaves some out. The sample includes around 700,000 clones, around three quarters of them seen just once. Source material: memory CD4+ T cells sorted from blood. This sample's subset: CD45RA-negative fraction. These receptors were obtained from a woman aged 25 to 39 in good health.

This clone was seen a single time. CDR3 sequence reads: CASSTTGNTEAFF. Here the CDR3 DNA reads TGCGCCAGCAGTACCACAGGGAACACTGAAGCTTTCTTT. The chain carries TRBV10-1 and TRBJ1-1, with a weak D call TRBD1 (5 bases). Germline CDR1 reads WNHNN; CDR2 reads SYGVQD (reference sequence). CDR3 length: 13 residues. Trimming removed 5 bases from V and 1 base from J, with 8 bases in between.

This sequence joins TRBV28 and TRBJ1-5; TRBD1 matches 7 bases. V lost 5 bases to trimming and J lost 6 bases; unmatched junction nucleotides: 4. The V gene's germline CDR1 is MDHEN and CDR2 SYDVKM. The CDR3 extends over 13 amino acids. The CDR3: CASSPGGGQPQHF. The CDR3 nucleotides read TGTGCCAGCAGTCCAGGGGGGGGTCAGCCCCAGCATTTT.

Worth noting for this clone: A far bigger clonotype differs at one base, so this is likely a read error. This specimen includes other DNA sequences encoding the same CDR3. V and J are TRBV28 and TRBJ2-7; D not resolved. V lost 5 bases to trimming and J lost 2 bases, with 7 bases between them. This CDR3 is built from 12 residues. The germline V gene encodes CDR1 MDHEN and CDR2 SYDVKM. CDR3 protein: CASSRTAYEQYF. For the CDR3, the DNA is TGTGCCAGCAGTCGGACCGCCTACGAGCAGTACTTC.

This chain links TRBV7-9 with TRBJ2-7, with D tentatively TRBD1 or TRBD2 (5 bases each). Trimming left V 0 bases short and J 4 bases short, with 19 bases between. The germline V gene has CDR1 SEHNR and CDR2 FQNEAQ (reference sequence). This CDR3 has 17 residues. The CDR3 spells CASSLALRGDGHYEQYF. The CDR3 DNA reads TGTGCCAGCAGCTTAGCGCTTCGAGGGGACGGACATTACGAGCAGTACTTC. The whole variable domain, remainder taken from reference TRBV7-9 and TRBJ2-7, is DTGVSQNPRHKITKRGQNVTFRCDPISEHNRLYWYRQTLGQGPEFLTYFQNEAQLEKSRLLSDRFSAERPKGSFSTLEIQRTEQGDSAMYLCASSLALRGDGHYEQYFGPGTRLTVT.

The chain uses TRBV19 and TRBJ1-2; 7 bases map to TRBD1. The CDR3 sequence is 13 residues long. From germline, CDR1 is LNHDA and CDR2 SQIVND (reference sequence). The ends lost 3 bases at V and 5 bases at J; junction bases unmatched: 3. CDR3 nucleotide sequence: TGTGCCAGTAGTATTGGCAGGGGGTATGGCTACACCTTC. Protein product: CASSIGRGYGYTF.

The chain links TRBV6-5 to TRBJ2-2, with 9 bases lining up with TRBD1. Germline V gene lookup returns CDR1 MNHEY and CDR2 SVGAGI. The CDR3 is 15 amino acids. V trimming: 6 bases; J trimming: 6 bases; junction bases outside the gene matches: 8. DNA for the CDR3: TGTGCCAGCAGCCCCGGGACAGGGACCGCCGGGGAGCTGTTTTTT. Translation: CASSPGTGTAGELFF.

For this clone: A much larger clonotype is one base distant, so this may be a read error. Other DNA sequences in this specimen translate into the identical CDR3. CDR3 in amino acids: CASSLAGGYEQYF. In DNA form, the CDR3 reads TGTGCCAGCAGCTTAGCGGGGGGATACGAGCAGTACTTC. The chain carries TRBV7-2 and TRBJ2-7, with a weak D call TRBD2 (6 bases). CDR3 length: 13 amino acids. The germline V gene encodes CDR1 SGHTA and CDR2 FQGNSA. Trimming took off 0 bases at V and 4 bases at J, with 7 bases between the two ends. The entire variable domain, with the rest obtained from reference TRBV7-2 and TRBJ2-7, is as follows: GAGVSQSPSNKVTEKGKDVELRCDPISGHTALYWYRQSLGQGLEFLIYFQGNSAPDKSGLPSDRFSAERTGGSVSTLTIQRTQQEDSAVYLCASSLAGGYEQYFGPGTRLTVT.

This clone showed up many times. The V and J genes are TRBV5-1 and TRBJ2-2; perhaps D is TRBD1 or TRBD2 (5 bases each). The germline V gene has CDR1 SGHRS and CDR2 YFSETQ. Trimming pared 4 bases from V and 3 bases from J, leaving 10 bases between. This CDR3 is built from 14 residues. The CDR3 DNA follows: TGCGCCAGCAGCCAAGGGACCGACACCGGGGAGCTGTTTTTT. Its protein product is CASSQGTDTGELFF. Using reference TRBV5-1 and TRBJ2-2 for the parts outside the CDR3, the full variable domain is KAGVTQTPRYLIKTRGQQVTLSCSPISGHRSVSWYQQTPGQGLQFLFEYFSETQRNKGNFPGRFSGRQFSNSRSEMNVSTLELGDSALYLCASSQGTDTGELFFGEGSRLTVL.